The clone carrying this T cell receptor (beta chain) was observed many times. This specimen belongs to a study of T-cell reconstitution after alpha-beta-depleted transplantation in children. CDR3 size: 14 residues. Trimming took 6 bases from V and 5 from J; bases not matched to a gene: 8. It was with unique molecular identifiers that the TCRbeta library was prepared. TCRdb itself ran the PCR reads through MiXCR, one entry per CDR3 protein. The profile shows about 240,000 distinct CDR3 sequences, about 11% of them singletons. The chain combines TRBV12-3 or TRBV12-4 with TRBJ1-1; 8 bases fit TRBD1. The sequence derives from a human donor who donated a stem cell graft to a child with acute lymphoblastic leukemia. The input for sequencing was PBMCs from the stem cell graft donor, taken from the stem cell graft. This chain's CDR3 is CASRLTGGRTEAFF. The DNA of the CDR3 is TGTGCCAGCAGGCTCACAGGGGGGAGGACTGAAGCTTTCTTT.